The 3 T cell receptor beta chains below were found in one sample sequenced in a study of blood T cell repertoires in COVID-19. The repertoire was sequenced with immunoSEQ multiplex PCR; TCRdb's copy has only in-frame clones and lacks some. The sample consists of approximately 40,000 clones, more than 90% of them appearing once. The specimen sequenced was peripheral blood. The receptors come from a human donor in a cohort sampled during active COVID-19.

V and J are TRBV19 and TRBJ2-1; 11 nucleotides align to TRBD1. Germline CDR1 reads LNHDA; CDR2 reads SQIVND (reference sequence). The CDR3 totals 18 residues. J gave up 3 bases and V 7 bases, and 14 bases lay outside the gene matches. The chain's CDR3 is CASTPRTGGLRGYNEQFF. The DNA of the CDR3 is TGTGCCAGTACCCCACGGACAGGGGGCCTCAGGGGCTACAATGAGCAGTTCTTC.

The CDR3 bases are TGTGCCAGTAGTAACTGGGACAGGGAGAGCTCACCCCTCCACTTT. This translates into CASSNWDRESSPLHF. The chain carries TRBV19 and TRBJ1-6; 9 bases match TRBD1. The CDR3 spans 15 residues. Germline V CDR1 and CDR2: LNHDA, SQIVND (reference sequence). The V gene end was trimmed by 4 bases and the J gene end by 10 bases; junction bases not matched to a gene: 8.

CDR3 bases: TGTGCCGTGGCCACAGCGGGAGGGCGCGACGAGCAGTACTTC. Amino acids: CAVATAGGRDEQYF. The chain recombines TRBV10-3 with TRBJ2-7, with 10 nucleotides matching TRBD2. V was pared by 11 bases and J by 5 bases, with 12 bases of the junction left unmatched. The CDR3 has 14 residues. Germline V gene sequence: CDR1 ENHRY, CDR2 SYGVKD.